This entry concerns a single T cell receptor beta chain. This clone was seen only once. The antigen this receptor binds is unknown. Within one base of it there is no much larger clone, and no base qualities were kept. One collaborating source in Seattle enrolled patients while the patients were actively infected and followed the patients over time throughout the course of disease. Each collaborating institution followed its own protocols to collect whole blood in K2EDTA tubes. For TCRbeta analysis, collaborators shipped samples as frozen whole blood, isolated PBMCs, or DNA extracted from either of those sample types. The data were obtained in a study of blood T cell repertoires in COVID-19 (dated by TCRdb to 2018 to 2020). Study-wide context: The collaborator samples originated in the United States, Italy and Spain and spanned the acute and convalescent phases of COVID-19. Samples came from the ongoing ImmuneRACE study (first 160 participants) plus 1,254 subjects from 6 global collaborators. The prospective study material was composed of cDNA or gDNA derived from T cells, B-cell-depleted T cells, or PBMCs. Deeply sampled blood TCRbeta repertoires from subjects exposed to, actively infected with, or recovered from COVID-19 were included in the dataset. The repertoires were released in a freely available public database intended as a resource for research on the immune response to SARS-CoV-2. HLA class I and class II types, where available, came from metadata supplied by the sample provider rather than from assay-based typing. Sample metadata almost always included a de-identified subject ID, COVID-19 status, age in years and sex. The investigation overall reported the following: How much clinical and demographic metadata was included differed by source and by participant, and the metadata was provided uncurated.

The CDR3 spans 14 residues, from the cysteine through the phenylalanine. This entry keeps only the CDR3 DNA: 42 bases, framed from base 1. The CDR1 and CDR2 encoded by the germline V gene are SGHVS and FQNEAQ. Relative to germline, V is missing 7 bases and J is missing 6 bases, with 9 bases of the junction outside any gene match. TCRbeta CDR3 regions were amplified from genomic DNA using the immunoSEQ Assay, a bias-controlled multiplex PCR. In the authors' own workflow: Within the assay, amplification of reference gene primers was used to estimate how many nucleated cells each sample contained. Sequence reads were collapsed and filtered to measure the absolute abundance of every unique TCRbeta CDR3 rearrangement. For each sample, productive Simpson clonality was calculated by taking the square root of Simpson's diversity index across productive rearrangements. TCRdb obtained this table from immuneACCESS and retained in-frame rearrangements with V and J assigned. These tables miss some clones; where compared with another copy, unresolved V genes account for less than half of the shortfall, and the remainder is unexplained. V, J and clone size reflect that table, while D and trimming were determined from the DNA. This sample has about 390,000 clones in its table, and about 87% of those were observed once. Of the sample, over 2% falls within the top ten clones.

Sequencing was done on a sample of peripheral blood. The chain is encoded by TRBV7-8 joined to TRBJ1-5, and TRBD1 matches 7 of the central bases. The TCR originated in a woman aged 55 to 70 with COVID-19, enrolled during active disease. CDR3 protein: CASNRDRVGQPQHF. The DNA reads as follows: TGTGCCAGCAATAGAGACAGGGTAGGTCAGCCCCAGCATTTT.